This entry lists 24 T cell receptor beta chains sequenced from one sample in a study of blood T cell repertoires in COVID-19 (dated by TCRdb to the early 2020s). The receptor library was made with the immunoSEQ multiplex PCR assay. Here the immuneACCESS table is served through TCRdb, limited to in-frame sequences with V and J called. Missing clones are a known gap in these copies; in checked studies unresolved V genes cover under half, and the rest lacks a known reason. This sample has around 250,000 clones in its table, and approximately 86% of those were observed once. The leading ten clones occupy 1.5% to 2% of the sample. The specimen was peripheral blood. The receptors come from a woman aged 60-75 years who had recovered from COVID-19.

The chain recombines TRBV10-2 with TRBJ1-4, with D maybe TRBD1 (5 bases). The CDR3 extends over 17 amino acids. V gave up 3 bases and J gave up 7 bases, with 21 bases separating them. Germline CDR1 reads WSHSY; CDR2 reads SAAADI. CDR3 region: CASSENTGLLGGEKLFF. The CDR3 region has the DNA TGCGCCAGCAGTGAAAATACGGGGCTGCTGGGAGGTGAAAAACTGTTTTTT.

The chain uses TRBV2 and TRBJ2-2; 13 bases match TRBD2. The CDR3 length is 16 residues. The V and J ends lost 4 bases and 5 bases, in that order; junction bases with no gene match: 4. Germline CDR1 reads SNHLY; CDR2 reads FYNNEI. Here the CDR3 DNA reads TGTGCCAGCAGTGGGAGACTAGCGGGGGGAACCGGGGAGCTGTTTTTT. Its protein product is CASSGRLAGGTGELFF.

The V gene is TRBV7-2, the J gene TRBJ2-3; tentative D call: TRBD2 (6 bases). The CDR3 runs to 16 residues. V was shortened by 5 bases and J by 1 base, with 16 bases between the two germline ends. The germline gives CDR1 SGHTA, CDR2 FQGNSA. This CDR3 reads CASSPRVSGGTDTQYF. The CDR3 DNA is TGTGCCAGCAGCCCCCGGGTTAGCGGAGGCACAGATACGCAGTATTTT.

This chain's CDR3 is CASSQSGQVRTGELFF. The CDR3 bases are TGTGCCAGCAGCCAATCTGGGCAGGTCAGGACCGGGGAGCTGTTTTTT. The chain carries TRBV14 and TRBJ2-2; no reliable D call. The germline V gene encodes CDR1 SGHDN and CDR2 FVKESK. V shed 2 bases and J shed 5 bases, with 15 bases lying between them. This CDR3 has 16 residues.

This clone showed up just a few times. This chain joins TRBV3-1 (or the pseudogene TRBV3-2) and TRBJ1-2, with 12 nucleotides matching TRBD1. The CDR3 has 19 residues. Germline loops: CDR1 LGHDT, CDR2 YNNKEL (reference sequence). With 0 bases clipped from V and 0 bases from J, the junction kept 8 bases outside the gene matches. The CDR3 here is CASSQDLGDRGRPNYGYTF. CDR3 DNA sequence: TGTGCCAGCAGCCAAGATCTAGGGGACAGGGGGCGGCCTAACTATGGCTACACCTTC.

The V and J genes are TRBV6-5 and TRBJ2-5; perhaps TRBD2 as D (6 bases). Trimming shortened V by 2 bases and J by 7 bases, and 11 bases separated the two germline ends. The germline CDR1 and CDR2 sequences are MNHEY and SVGAGI. This CDR3 region has 13 residues. The CDR3 loop is CASSYQQGGTQYF. For the CDR3, the DNA is TGTGCCAGCAGTTACCAGCAGGGAGGGACCCAGTACTTC.

This clone turned up a few times. This chain joins TRBV27 and TRBJ1-1; 7 bases match TRBD1. Germline V gene lookup returns CDR1 MNHEY and CDR2 SMNVEV (reference sequence). This CDR3 has 15 amino acids. The V gene end was trimmed by 1 base and the J gene end by 4 bases; junction bases not matched to a gene: 6. The CDR3 nucleotides read TGTGCCAGCAGTTTATGGGCAGGGGGAAGCACTGAAGCTTTCTTT. The encoded protein is CASSLWAGGSTEAFF.

The chain links TRBV10-3 to TRBJ1-6; TRBD1 might be the D (5 bases). Trimming took off 2 bases at V and 6 bases at J, with 11 bases between the two ends. Germline V gene lookup returns CDR1 ENHRY and CDR2 SYGVKD. The CDR3 sequence is 15 residues long. The CDR3 coding sequence is TGTGCCATCAGTGAGGGAGGGGCGCGTAATTCACCCCTCCACTTT. This translates into CAISEGGARNSPLHF.

The chain couples TRBV7-2 to TRBJ1-2, with TRBD1 matching over 9 bases. After removal of 4 bases from V and 7 bases from J, the junction contained 10 bases not matched to a gene. Germline loops: CDR1 SGHTA, CDR2 FQGNSA. The CDR3 is made up of 15 amino acids. CDR3 protein: CASSSDRGFSGGYTF. The CDR3 nucleotides read TGTGCCAGCAGCTCTGACAGGGGGTTCTCGGGTGGCTACACCTTC. The entire variable domain, with the rest obtained from reference TRBV7-2 and TRBJ1-2, is as follows: GAGVSQSPSNKVTEKGKDVELRCDPISGHTALYWYRQSLGQGLEFLIYFQGNSAPDKSGLPSDRFSAERTGGSVSTLTIQRTQQEDSAVYLCASSSDRGFSGGYTFGSGTRLTVV.

The count of this clone is one. The chain combines TRBV7-2 with TRBJ2-7, with D maybe TRBD2 (6 bases). Germline CDR1 SGHTA, CDR2 FQGNSA. The V end was cut by 5 bases, the J end by 4 bases, with 21 bases between. The CDR3 length is 16 residues. The CDR3 nucleotides are TGTGCCAGCAGCCTCCATCCAGGAGGGACGAGGTACGAGCAGTACTTC. Translating gives CASSLHPGGTRYEQYF.

This chain links TRBV5-1 with TRBJ1-5; D ambiguous. CDR3 length equals 14 residues. V lost 0 bases and J 4 bases, leaving 8 bases between the germline ends. The V gene's germline CDR1 is SGHRS and CDR2 YFSETQ. CDR3 sequence (DNA): TGCGCCAGCAGCTTGGGACACCAGAATCAGCCCCAGCATTTT. Amino acids: CASSLGHQNQPQHF.

The J gene is TRBJ1-4, the V gene TRBV14, with D perhaps TRBD1 (6 bases). The CDR3 runs to 14 residues. The germline CDR1 and CDR2 sequences are SGHDN and FVKESK. Trimming cost V 2 bases and J 8 bases, with 12 bases left between them. Here the CDR3 DNA reads TGTGCCAGCAGCCAACGGGGGGCTGGCGAAAAACTGTTTTTT. It specifies CASSQRGAGEKLFF.

J is TRBJ1-2 and V is TRBV2; perhaps TRBD1 as D (6 bases). The length of the CDR3 is 14 residues. V was pared by 5 bases and J by 0 bases, with 10 bases between. Germline V lookup: CDR1 SNHLY, CDR2 FYNNEI. The CDR3 bases are TGTGCCAGCAGTTTTTACAGGGCTAACTATGGCTACACCTTC. Amino acid sequence: CASSFYRANYGYTF.

CDR3 coding DNA: TGTGCCAGCAGTCGGCCAGGGGGGGCCAACGTCCTGACTTTC. Its protein is CASSRPGGANVLTF. The V call is TRBV6-2 or TRBV6-3, the J call TRBJ2-6, with D maybe TRBD1 (5 bases). CDR1 and CDR2 from the germline V gene are MNHEY and SVGEGT. The CDR3 extends over 14 amino acids. With 5 bases removed from V and 4 bases from J, the gap between germline ends came to 9 bases.

The rearrangement joins TRBV7-2 to TRBJ1-1; TRBD1 is a possible D gene (5 bases). Per germline, CDR1 SGHTA and CDR2 FQGNSA. CDR3 size: 16 residues. The V end lost 5 bases, the J end lost 2 bases, and 18 bases lay between the germline ends. The CDR3 region is CASSPHGGVSNTEAFF. CDR3 sequence (DNA): TGTGCCAGCAGCCCCCATGGGGGGGTCTCAAACACTGAAGCTTTCTTT.

The chain employs TRBV28 and TRBJ1-5; unclear D gene. CDR3 length equals 14 residues. The germline V gene encodes CDR1 MDHEN and CDR2 SYDVKM. V was cut by 2 bases and J by 0 bases, with 5 bases left in between. CDR3 residues: CASSLIGSNQPQHF. The CDR3 region has the DNA TGTGCCAGCAGTTTAATCGGTAGCAATCAGCCCCAGCATTTT.

The V call is TRBV29-1, the J call TRBJ2-3, with TRBD1 matching 8 bases. With V trimmed by 3 bases and J by 5 bases, 4 bases remained unmatched. CDR3 size: 13 residues. Germline V gene lookup returns CDR1 SQVTM and CDR2 ANQGSEA. The CDR3 protein is CSVEGQAVDTQYF. CDR3 nucleotide sequence: TGCAGCGTTGAGGGACAGGCGGTAGATACGCAGTATTTT.

This clone was seen only once. The gene calls are TRBV5-4 and TRBJ2-5; possible D gene TRBD1, 6 bases. Trimming pared 4 bases from V and 5 bases from J, leaving 18 bases between. The CDR3 contains 15 residues. Germline values: CDR1 SGHNT, CDR2 YYREEE (reference sequence). The CDR3 DNA is TGTGCCAGCAGCAACCCCCAGGGGCTACGGGAGACCCAGTACTTC. Its translation is CASSNPQGLRETQYF.

This clone occurred once. CDR3 amino acids: CASSSEGFPRGDTQYF. The CDR3 DNA sequence: TGTGCCAGCAGCTCCGAGGGGTTCCCCAGGGGGGATACGCAGTATTTT. The rearrangement uses TRBV3-1 (or the pseudogene TRBV3-2) and TRBJ2-3; 7 bases agree with TRBD1. V lost 5 bases and J lost 6; bases outside the gene matches: 14. CDR3 size: 16 residues. CDR1 LGHDT and CDR2 YNNKEL come from the germline V gene (reference sequence).

The chain recombines TRBV29-1 with TRBJ2-7, with D perhaps TRBD1 (5 bases). There are 12 residues in the CDR3. V dropped 6 bases and J dropped 5 bases, with 14 bases sitting between them. Germline-derived CDR1 and CDR2 are SQVTM and ANQGSEA. The CDR3 region is CSVLEGVHEQYF. In nucleotides, the CDR3 is TGCAGCGTCCTGGAAGGGGTCCACGAGCAGTACTTC.

V usage is TRBV4-1 and J usage is TRBJ1-5, with TRBD1 identical over 8 bases. V gave up 4 bases and J gave up 5 bases; unmatched junction bases: 22. Germline assignment: CDR1 MGHRA and CDR2 YSYEKL. The CDR3 is 20 amino acids. The CDR3 reads CASSPKVKKPGQVLHQPQHF. The CDR3 nucleotides read TGCGCCAGCAGCCCAAAGGTAAAAAAACCGGGACAGGTCCTCCATCAGCCCCAGCATTTT.

The gene calls are TRBV28 and TRBJ1-2, with a possible D match to TRBD1 (6 bases). V gave up 4 bases and J gave up 8 bases, with 23 bases separating them. The CDR3 runs 16 residues. Germline V CDR1 and CDR2: MDHEN, SYDVKM. Here the CDR3 reads CASSSGTPWQNIGYTF. Here the CDR3 DNA reads TGTGCCAGCAGTTCCGGGACACCCTGGCAAAATATCGGCTACACCTTC.

This rearrangement joins TRBV13 to TRBJ2-7; TRBD2 aligns across 7 bases. CDR1 is PRHDT and CDR2 is FYEKMQ in the germline V gene (reference sequence). The CDR3 spans 15 residues. Unmatched junction bases numbered 13, after V lost 11 bases and J lost 0 bases. The CDR3: CAGPLGGRISYEQYF. The CDR3 bases are TGTGCCGGACCGTTGGGAGGGCGGATCTCCTACGAGCAGTACTTC.

V is TRBV18 and J is TRBJ2-1, with 12 positions matching TRBD2. The CDR3 is 17 residues long. CDR1 is KGHSH and CDR2 is LQKENI in the germline V gene. V lost 5 bases and J lost 6; bases outside the gene matches: 11. The CDR3, as DNA: TGTGCCAGCTCAATCACTTCTAGCGGGGGGGCAATCAATGAGCAGTTCTTC. Translated, it gives CASSITSSGGAINEQFF.